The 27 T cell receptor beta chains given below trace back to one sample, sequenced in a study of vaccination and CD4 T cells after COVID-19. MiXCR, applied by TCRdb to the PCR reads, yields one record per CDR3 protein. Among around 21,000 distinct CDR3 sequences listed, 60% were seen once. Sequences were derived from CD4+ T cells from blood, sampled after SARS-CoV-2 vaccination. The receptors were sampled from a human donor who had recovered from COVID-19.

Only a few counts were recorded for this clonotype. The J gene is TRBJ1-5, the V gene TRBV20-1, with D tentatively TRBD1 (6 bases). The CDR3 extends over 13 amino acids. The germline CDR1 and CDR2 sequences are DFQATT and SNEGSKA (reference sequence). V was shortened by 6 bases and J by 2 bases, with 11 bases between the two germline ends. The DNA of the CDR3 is TGCAGTGCACTAAGACAGGGCAATCAGCCCCAGCATTTT. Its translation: CSALRQGNQPQHF.

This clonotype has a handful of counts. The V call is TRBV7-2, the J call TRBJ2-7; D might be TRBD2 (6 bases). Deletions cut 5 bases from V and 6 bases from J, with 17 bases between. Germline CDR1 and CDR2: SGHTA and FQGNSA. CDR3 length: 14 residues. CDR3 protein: CASSPGLRDREQYF. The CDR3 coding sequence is TGTGCCAGCAGCCCGGGACTGAGGGACCGCGAGCAGTACTTC.

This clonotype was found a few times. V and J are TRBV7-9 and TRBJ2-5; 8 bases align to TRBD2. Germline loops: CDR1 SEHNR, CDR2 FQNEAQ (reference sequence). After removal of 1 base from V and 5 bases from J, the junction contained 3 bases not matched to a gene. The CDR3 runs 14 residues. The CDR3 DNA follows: TGTGCCAGCAGCTTAGGACTAGCGTGGGAGACCCAGTACTTC. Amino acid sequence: CASSLGLAWETQYF.

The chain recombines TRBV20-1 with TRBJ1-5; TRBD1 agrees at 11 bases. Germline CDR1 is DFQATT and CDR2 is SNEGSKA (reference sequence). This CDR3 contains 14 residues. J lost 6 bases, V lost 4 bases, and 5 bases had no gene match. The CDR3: CSANRDRGSQPQHF. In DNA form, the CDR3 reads TGCAGTGCTAACCGGGACAGGGGGAGTCAGCCCCAGCATTTT.

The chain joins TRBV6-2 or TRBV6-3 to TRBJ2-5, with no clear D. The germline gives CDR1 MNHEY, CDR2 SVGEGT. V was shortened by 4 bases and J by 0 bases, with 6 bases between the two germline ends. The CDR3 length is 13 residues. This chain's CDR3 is CASSSQNQETQYF. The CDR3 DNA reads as TGTGCCAGCAGTTCACAGAACCAAGAGACCCAGTACTTC.

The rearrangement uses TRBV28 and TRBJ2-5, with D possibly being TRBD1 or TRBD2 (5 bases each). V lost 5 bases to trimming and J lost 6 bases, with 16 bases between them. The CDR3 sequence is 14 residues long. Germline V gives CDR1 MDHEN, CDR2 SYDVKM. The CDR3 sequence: CASSHRPGPQTQYF. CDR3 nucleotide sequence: TGTGCCAGCAGTCATCGACCGGGACCCCAGACCCAGTACTTC.

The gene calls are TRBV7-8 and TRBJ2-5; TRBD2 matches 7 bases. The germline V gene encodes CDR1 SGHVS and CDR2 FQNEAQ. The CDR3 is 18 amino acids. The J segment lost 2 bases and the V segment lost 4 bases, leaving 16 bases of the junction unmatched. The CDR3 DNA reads TGTGCCAGCAGCTATTCTAGGCCGGGACTATTCTTACAAGAGACCCAGTACTTC. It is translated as CASSYSRPGLFLQETQYF. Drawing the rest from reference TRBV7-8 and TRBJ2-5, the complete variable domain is GAGVSQSPRYKVAKRGQDVALRCDPISGHVSLFWYQQALGQGPEFLTYFQNEAQLDKSGLPSDRFFAERPEGSVSTLKIQRTQQEDSAVYLCASSYSRPGLFLQETQYFGPGTRLLVL.

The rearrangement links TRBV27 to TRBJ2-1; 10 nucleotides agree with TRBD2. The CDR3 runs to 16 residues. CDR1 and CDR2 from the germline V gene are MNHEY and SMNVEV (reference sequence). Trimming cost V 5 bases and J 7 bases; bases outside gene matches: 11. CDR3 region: CASSTLAGGFGNEQFF. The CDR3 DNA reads TGTGCCAGCAGTACGTTAGCGGGAGGATTCGGGAATGAGCAGTTCTTC.

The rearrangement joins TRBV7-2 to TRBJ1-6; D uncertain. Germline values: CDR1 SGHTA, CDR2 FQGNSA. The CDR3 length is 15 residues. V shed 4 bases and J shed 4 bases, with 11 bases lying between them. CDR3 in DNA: TGTGCCAGCAGCTCCCGACAAGATTATAATTCACCCCTCCACTTT. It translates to CASSSRQDYNSPLHF.

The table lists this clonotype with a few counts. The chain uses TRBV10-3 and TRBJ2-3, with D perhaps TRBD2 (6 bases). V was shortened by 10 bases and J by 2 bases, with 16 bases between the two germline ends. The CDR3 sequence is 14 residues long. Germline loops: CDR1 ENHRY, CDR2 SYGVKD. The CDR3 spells CATLAETFTDTQYF. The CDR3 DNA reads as TGTGCCACCTTAGCGGAGACCTTCACAGATACGCAGTATTTT.

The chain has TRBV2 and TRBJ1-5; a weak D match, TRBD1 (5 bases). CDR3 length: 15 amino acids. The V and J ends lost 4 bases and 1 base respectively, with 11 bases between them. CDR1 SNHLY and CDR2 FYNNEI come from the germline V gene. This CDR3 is CASSAGSGSNQPQHF. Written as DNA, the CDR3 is TGTGCCAGCAGTGCAGGGTCTGGAAGCAATCAGCCCCAGCATTTT.

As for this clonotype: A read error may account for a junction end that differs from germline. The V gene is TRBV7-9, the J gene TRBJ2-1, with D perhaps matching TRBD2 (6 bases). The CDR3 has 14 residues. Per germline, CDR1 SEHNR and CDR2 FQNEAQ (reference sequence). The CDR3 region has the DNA TGTGCCAGCAGCTTAGTAAGGACTCCCCGGGAGCAGTCCTTC. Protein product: CASSLVRTPREQSF.

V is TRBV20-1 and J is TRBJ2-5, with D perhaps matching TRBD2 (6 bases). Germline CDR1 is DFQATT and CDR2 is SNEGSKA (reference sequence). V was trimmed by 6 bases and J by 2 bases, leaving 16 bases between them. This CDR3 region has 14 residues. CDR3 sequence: CSAPGGWRQETQYF. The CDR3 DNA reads TGCAGTGCCCCTGGGGGGTGGAGGCAAGAGACCCAGTACTTC.

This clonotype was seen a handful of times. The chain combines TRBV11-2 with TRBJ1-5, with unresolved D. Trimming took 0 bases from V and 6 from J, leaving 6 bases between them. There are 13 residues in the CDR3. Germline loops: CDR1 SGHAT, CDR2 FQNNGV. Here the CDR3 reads CASSLDQSQPQHF. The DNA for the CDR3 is TGTGCCAGCAGCTTAGATCAAAGTCAGCCCCAGCATTTT.

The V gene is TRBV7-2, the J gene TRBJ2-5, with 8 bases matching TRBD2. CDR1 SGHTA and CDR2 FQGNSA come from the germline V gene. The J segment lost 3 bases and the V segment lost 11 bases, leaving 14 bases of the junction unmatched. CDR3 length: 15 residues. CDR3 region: CALGGGRGAKETQYF. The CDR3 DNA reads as TGTGCCCTCGGGGGGGGTAGGGGAGCAAAAGAGACCCAGTACTTC.

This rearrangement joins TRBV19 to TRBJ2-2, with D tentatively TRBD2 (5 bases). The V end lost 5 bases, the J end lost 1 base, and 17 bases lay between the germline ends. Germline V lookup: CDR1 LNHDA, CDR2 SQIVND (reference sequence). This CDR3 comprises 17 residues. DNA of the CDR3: TGTGCCAGTAGTGGAGGCAGGACCCCAGGGAACACCGGGGAGCTGTTTTTT. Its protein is CASSGGRTPGNTGELFF. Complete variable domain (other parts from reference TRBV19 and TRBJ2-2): DGGITQSPKYLFRKEGQNVTLSCEQNLNHDAMYWYRQDPGQGLRLIYYSQIVNDFQKGDIAEGYSVSREKKESFPLTVTSAQKNPTAFYLCASSGGRTPGNTGELFFGEGSRLTVL.

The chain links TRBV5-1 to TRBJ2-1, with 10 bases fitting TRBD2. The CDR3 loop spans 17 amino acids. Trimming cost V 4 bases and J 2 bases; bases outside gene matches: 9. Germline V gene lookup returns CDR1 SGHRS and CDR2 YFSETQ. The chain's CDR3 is CASSGRPSGGAYNEQFF. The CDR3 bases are TGCGCCAGCAGCGGTCGCCCTAGCGGGGGAGCCTACAATGAGCAGTTCTTC.

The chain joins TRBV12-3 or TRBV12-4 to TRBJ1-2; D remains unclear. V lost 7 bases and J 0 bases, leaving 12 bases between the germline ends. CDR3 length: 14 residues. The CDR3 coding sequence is TGTGCCAGCACCCTGGATTCCTCTAACTATGGCTACACCTTC. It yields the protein CASTLDSSNYGYTF.

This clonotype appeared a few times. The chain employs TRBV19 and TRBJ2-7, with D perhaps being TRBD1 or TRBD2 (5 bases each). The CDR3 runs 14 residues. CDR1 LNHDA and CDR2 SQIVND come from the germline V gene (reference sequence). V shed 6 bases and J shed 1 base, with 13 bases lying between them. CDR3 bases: TGTGCCAGTAGCTCAGGGAGACTTTCCTACGAGCAGTACTTC. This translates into CASSSGRLSYEQYF.

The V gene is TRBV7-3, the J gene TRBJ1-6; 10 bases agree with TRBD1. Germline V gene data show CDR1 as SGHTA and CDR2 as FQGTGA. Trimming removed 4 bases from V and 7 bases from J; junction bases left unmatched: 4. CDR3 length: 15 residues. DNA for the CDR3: TGTGCCAGCAGCTGGGGGACAGGGGAAAATTCACCCCTCCACTTT. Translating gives CASSWGTGENSPLHF.

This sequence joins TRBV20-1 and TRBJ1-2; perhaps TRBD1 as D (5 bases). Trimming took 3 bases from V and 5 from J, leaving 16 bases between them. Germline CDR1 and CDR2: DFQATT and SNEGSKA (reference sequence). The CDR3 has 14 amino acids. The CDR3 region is CSARGSGTTYGYTF. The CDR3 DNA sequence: TGCAGTGCTAGGGGCTCCGGGACGACTTATGGCTACACCTTC.

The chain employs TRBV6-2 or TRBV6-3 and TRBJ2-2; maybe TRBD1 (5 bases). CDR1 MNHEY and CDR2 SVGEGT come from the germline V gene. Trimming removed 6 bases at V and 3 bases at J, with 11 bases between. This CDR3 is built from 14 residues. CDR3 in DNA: TGTGCCAGCAGCCAAGGACAATACACCGGGGAGCTGTTTTTT. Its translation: CASSQGQYTGELFF.

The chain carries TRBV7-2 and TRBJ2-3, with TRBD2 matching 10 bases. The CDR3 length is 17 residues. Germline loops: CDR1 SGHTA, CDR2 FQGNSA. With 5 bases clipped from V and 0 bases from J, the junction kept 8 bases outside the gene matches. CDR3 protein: CASSKGLARPSTDTQYF. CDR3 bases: TGTGCCAGCAGCAAGGGACTAGCGAGACCTAGCACAGATACGCAGTATTTT.

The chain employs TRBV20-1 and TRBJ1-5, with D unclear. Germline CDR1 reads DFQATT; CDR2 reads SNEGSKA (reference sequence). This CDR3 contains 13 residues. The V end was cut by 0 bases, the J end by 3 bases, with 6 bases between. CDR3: CSARDRYNQPQHF. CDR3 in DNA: TGCAGTGCTAGAGACAGGTACAATCAGCCCCAGCATTTT.

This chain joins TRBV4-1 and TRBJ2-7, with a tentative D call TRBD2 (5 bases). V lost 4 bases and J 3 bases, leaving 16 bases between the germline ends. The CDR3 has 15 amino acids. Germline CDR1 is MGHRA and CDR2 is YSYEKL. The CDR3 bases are TGCGCCAGCAGCCGTCGACTATCCCTAGGCTACGAGCAGTACTTC. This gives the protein CASSRRLSLGYEQYF.

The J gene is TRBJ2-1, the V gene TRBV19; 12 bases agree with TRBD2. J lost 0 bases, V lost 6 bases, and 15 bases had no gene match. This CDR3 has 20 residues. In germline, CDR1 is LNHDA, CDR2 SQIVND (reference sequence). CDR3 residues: CASRVRGLAGGRFSYNEQFF. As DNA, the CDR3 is TGTGCCAGTAGGGTCAGGGGGCTAGCGGGAGGGCGTTTCTCCTACAATGAGCAGTTCTTC.

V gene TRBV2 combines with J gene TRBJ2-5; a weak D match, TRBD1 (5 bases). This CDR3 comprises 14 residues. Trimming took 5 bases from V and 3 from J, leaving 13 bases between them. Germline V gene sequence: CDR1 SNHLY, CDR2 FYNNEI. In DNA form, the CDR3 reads TGTGCCAGCAGTCCAGGACATTCCAAAGAGACCCAGTACTTC. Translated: CASSPGHSKETQYF. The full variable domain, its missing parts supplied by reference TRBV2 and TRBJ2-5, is EPEVTQTPSHQVTQMGQEVILRCVPISNHLYFYWYRQILGQKVEFLVSFYNNEISEKSEIFDDQFSVERPDGSNFTLKIRSTKLEDSAMYFCASSPGHSKETQYFGPGTRLLVL.